This TCR beta chain was identified during a study of identical twins. From the 5' RACE reads, TCRdb called clonotypes with MiXCR, one entry per CDR3 protein. This table holds around 340,000 distinct CDR3 sequences, approximately 10% found once. Healthy Caucasians, and only they, were the donors. Concerning this clonotype: What it recognizes is unknown.

The CDR3 consists of 14 residues. Germline assignment: CDR1 SGHRS and CDR2 YFSETQ. Deletions cut 0 bases from V and 2 bases from J, with 7 bases between. Study-wide findings and caveats: The study found weaker excess twin sharing in beta out-of-frame sequences. The study reached conclusions through statistical analysis that was cross-sectional, not following the same donors.

This receptor was identified in a woman in her forties or fifties in good health. The rearrangement joins TRBV5-1 to TRBJ2-3; D is undetermined. The sequencing input was naive T cells sorted from blood. The CDR3 reads CASSLEDNTDTQYF. Written as DNA, the CDR3 is TGCGCCAGCAGCTTGGAGGATAACACAGATACGCAGTATTTT. Using reference TRBV5-1 and TRBJ2-3 for the parts outside the CDR3, the full variable domain is KAGVTQTPRYLIKTRGQQVTLSCSPISGHRSVSWYQQTPGQGLQFLFEYFSETQRNKGNFPGRFSGRQFSNSRSEMNVSTLELGDSALYLCASSLEDNTDTQYFGPGTRLTVL.